Each of the 27 T cell receptor beta chains below was sequenced from the same sample in a study of cytomegalovirus exposure and HLA in healthy donors. The PCR had 60 Vbeta and 13 Jbeta primers. TCRdb's table, derived via immunoSEQ multiplex PCR, lists solely in-frame clones and lacks some. The data hold fewer than 150,000 clones, with about 80% observed a single time. The sample consisted of PBMCs. The receptors were gathered from a man younger than 45 in good health and CMV-seronegative.

This clone appeared a single time. The rearrangement joins TRBV2 to TRBJ2-1, with TRBD2 matching over 15 bases. Germline loops: CDR1 SNHLY, CDR2 FYNNEI. The CDR3 has 16 residues. The V segment lost 6 bases and the J segment 10 bases; nucleotides outside the gene matches: 10. CDR3 loop: CASRAPGLAGGGEQFF. CDR3 in DNA: TGTGCCAGCAGGGCCCCGGGACTAGCGGGAGGTGGGGAGCAGTTCTTC.

V usage is TRBV7-2 and J usage is TRBJ2-5; a weak D match, TRBD2 (8 bases). Germline assignment: CDR1 SGHTA and CDR2 FQGNSA. V was pared by 6 bases and J by 5 bases, with 19 bases between. The CDR3 extends over 15 amino acids. The CDR3 reads CASRFQLADRETQYF. CDR3 nucleotides: TGTGCCAGCAGGTTTCAACTAGCGGACAGGGAGACCCAGTACTTC.

J is TRBJ1-4 and V is TRBV9, with 7 bases matching TRBD1. CDR3 length equals 13 residues. V shed 7 bases, J shed 6 bases, and the junction held 6 bases outside the gene matches. CDR1 and CDR2 (germline): SGDLS, YYNGEE. CDR3 nucleotides: TGTGCCAGCCGAGGGGGCGATGATGAAAAACTGTTTTTT. It translates to CASRGGDDEKLFF.

The genes are TRBV12-2 and TRBJ1-4; the DNA was not compared with TRBD1, the D call given in the table. TRBV12-2 counts as a pseudogene. This CDR3 has 16 residues. CDR3 loop: CASRLGGSPTNEKLFF. The CDR3 nucleotides read TGTGCAAGTCGCTTAGGGGGCTCCCCAACTAATGAAAAACTGTTTTTT.

This chain connects TRBV28 to TRBJ1-4, with TRBD1 as a possible D gene (5 bases). Trimming pared 5 bases from V and 7 bases from J, leaving 14 bases between. The CDR3 is made up of 14 amino acids. Germline V gene lookup returns CDR1 MDHEN and CDR2 SYDVKM. The CDR3 is CASSQTMGGEKLFF. The CDR3 coding sequence is TGTGCCAGCAGTCAAACGATGGGGGGTGAAAAACTGTTTTTT.

The chain has TRBV7-6 and TRBJ2-2; maybe TRBD1 (5 bases). The CDR3 runs to 16 residues. Per germline, CDR1 SGHVS and CDR2 FNYEAQ. V lost 5 bases and J 1 base, leaving 14 bases between the germline ends. CDR3: CASSPRQSKNTGELFF. CDR3 coding DNA: TGTGCCAGCAGCCCCCGACAGAGTAAGAACACCGGGGAGCTGTTTTTT.

This rearrangement joins TRBV4-3 to TRBJ1-1; D unresolved. This CDR3 region has 16 residues. V was cut by 3 bases and J by 1 base, with 15 bases left in between. Germline values: CDR1 LGHNA, CDR2 YSLEER. The CDR3 here is CASSQGGLRTNTEAFF. The CDR3 bases are TGCGCCAGCAGCCAGGGAGGGTTAAGAACGAACACTGAAGCTTTCTTT.

The genes are TRBV27 and TRBJ1-2, with 11 bases matching TRBD1. CDR1 and CDR2 from the germline V gene are MNHEY and SMNVEV (reference sequence). The CDR3 has 16 residues. V gave up 5 bases and J gave up 0 bases; unmatched junction bases: 5. Here the CDR3 DNA reads TGTGCCAGCAGTCCCGGGACAGGGGGAGCTAACTATGGCTACACCTTC. Its protein is CASSPGTGGANYGYTF.

This chain links TRBV7-8 with TRBJ2-5; TRBD2 aligns across 10 bases. V lost 1 base to trimming and J lost 13 bases; unmatched junction nucleotides: 12. Germline-derived CDR1 and CDR2 are SGHVS and FQNEAQ. The CDR3 runs to 15 residues. The CDR3 loop is CASSLDIWTSGPWYF. The DNA of the CDR3 is TGTGCCAGCAGCTTAGACATCTGGACTAGCGGCCCCTGGTACTTC.

This clone was seen a few times. V is TRBV2 and J is TRBJ1-1, with D possibly being TRBD1 (6 bases). CDR1 and CDR2 (germline): SNHLY, FYNNEI. V was cut by 8 bases and J by 4 bases, with 14 bases left in between. The CDR3 is 13 residues long. The CDR3 DNA reads as TGTGCCAGCTTCAGACAGGATTCCACTGAAGCTTTCTTT. Translation: CASFRQDSTEAFF.

This clone was seen ten or more times. V usage is TRBV5-4 and J usage is TRBJ1-4, with 10 bases matching TRBD1. CDR1 SGHNT and CDR2 YYREEE come from the germline V gene (reference sequence). J was trimmed by 6 bases and V by 0 bases; bases with no gene match: 2. There are 15 residues in the CDR3. CDR3 in DNA: TGTGCCAGCAGCTTGGCGACAGGGGGCGATGAAAAACTGTTTTTT. Its protein is CASSLATGGDEKLFF.

A remark on this clone: Other DNA sequences in this specimen translate into the identical CDR3. This chain joins TRBV5-6 and TRBJ1-1; D gene ambiguous. Germline V CDR1 and CDR2: SGHDT, YYEEEE. This CDR3 comprises 13 residues. V lost 0 bases and J 1 base, leaving 4 bases between the germline ends. The chain's CDR3 is CASSLDRNTEAFF. The CDR3 DNA sequence: TGTGCCAGCAGCTTGGACAGGAACACTGAAGCTTTCTTT.

This chain joins TRBV21-1 and TRBJ2-1; TRBD2 reflects the table's D call only, with no check against the DNA. TRBV21-1 counts as a pseudogene. The CDR3 length is 15 residues. The CDR3 bases are TGTGCCACCCGCCCCCCCCAACCTGAGTTGGATGAGCAGTTCTTC. Its translation is CATRPPQPELDEQFF.

The rearrangement joins TRBV4-3 to TRBJ2-5; D is possibly TRBD1 (5 bases). The J call may be faulty, since TRBJ2-7 better matches the DNA end. The CDR3 is 14 residues long. Germline lookup yields CDR1 LGHNA and CDR2 YSLEER. CDR3 sequence: CASSRQGLSYEQYF. The CDR3 DNA follows: TGCGCCAGCAGCCGGCAGGGTTTGTCCTACGAGCAGTACTTC.

This clone showed up just once. Other DNA sequences of this sample code for an identical CDR3. The chain employs TRBV19 and TRBJ2-7; TRBD1 is a possible D gene (6 bases). Trimming took off 5 bases at V and 3 bases at J, with 11 bases between the two ends. The CDR3 has 13 residues. Germline assignment: CDR1 LNHDA and CDR2 SQIVND (reference sequence). CDR3 sequence reads: CASSFQQGYEQYF. DNA for the CDR3: TGTGCCAGTAGTTTTCAACAGGGCTACGAGCAGTACTTC.

This chain links TRBV7-9 with TRBJ2-5, with 12 bases lining up with TRBD2. The CDR3 is 15 residues long. The junction had 12 bases not matched to a gene; V was cut back by 5 bases and J by 11 bases. CDR1 and CDR2 from the germline V gene are SEHNR and FQNEAQ (reference sequence). CDR3 sequence (DNA): TGTGCCAGCAGCCCTAGACTAGCGGGAGCTGGAGAGCAGTACTTC. Its protein is CASSPRLAGAGEQYF.

This clone has only a few counts. J is TRBJ2-7 and V is TRBV5-3; TRBD1 might be the D (5 bases). TRBV5-3 is an ORF, and what it does is uncertain. V was trimmed by 4 bases and J by 5 bases, leaving 10 bases between them. There are 12 residues in the CDR3. CDR3 coding DNA: TGTGCCAGAAGCCATCAGGGTAACGAGCAGTACTTC. It specifies CARSHQGNEQYF.

This clone appeared a few times. The rearrangement uses TRBV5-4 and TRBJ1-3; possible D gene TRBD1, 5 bases. CDR1 is SGHNT and CDR2 is YYREEE in the germline V gene (reference sequence). This CDR3 has 14 amino acids. Deletions cut 4 bases from V and 6 bases from J, with 14 bases between. CDR3 nucleotides: TGTGCCAGCAGCGCTCGGGGGGTGGTAAACACCATATATTTT. Translation: CASSARGVVNTIYF.

As DNA, the CDR3 is TGTGCCAGCAGCCCGGACACGGCCTCCACTAGCACAGATACGCAGTATTTT. Amino acids: CASSPDTASTSTDTQYF. The chain uses TRBV11-2 and TRBJ2-3, with D possibly being TRBD1 (5 bases). The CDR3 runs 17 residues. Trimming removed 5 bases at V and 0 bases at J, with 18 bases between. Germline CDR1 is SGHAT and CDR2 is FQNNGV.

The V and J genes are TRBV5-6 and TRBJ1-4, with D uncertain. Germline V gives CDR1 SGHDT, CDR2 YYEEEE. The V gene lost 4 bases and the J gene lost 6 bases, with 10 bases spanning the gap. CDR3 length equals 13 residues. The chain's CDR3 is CASSPLPDEKLFF. The CDR3 DNA sequence: TGTGCCAGCAGCCCCCTTCCGGATGAAAAACTGTTTTTT.

This chain joins TRBV7-6 and TRBJ1-2, with D possibly being TRBD1 (6 bases). Germline lookup yields CDR1 SGHVS and CDR2 FNYEAQ. Trimming cost V 11 bases and J 5 bases, with 15 bases left between them. The CDR3 consists of 12 residues. This CDR3 reads CAPEGGRYGYTF. CDR3 in DNA: TGTGCCCCTGAAGGGGGTAGGTATGGCTACACCTTC.

This chain links TRBV28 with TRBJ1-5; 7 nucleotides align to TRBD1. CDR1 is MDHEN and CDR2 is SYDVKM in the germline V gene. This CDR3 comprises 14 residues. The junction had 7 bases not matched to a gene; V was cut back by 5 bases and J by 6 bases. CDR3: CASSNSGGSQPQHF. In DNA form, the CDR3 reads TGTGCCAGCAGTAACTCAGGGGGGAGTCAGCCCCAGCATTTT.

The chain couples TRBV28 to TRBJ2-5; 12 nucleotides match TRBD2. The J call may not be correct, given that the DNA end is closer to TRBJ2-7. Germline V gene data show CDR1 as MDHEN and CDR2 as SYDVKM. The CDR3 totals 14 residues. The CDR3 sequence is CASSLAGGRNEQYF. In DNA form, the CDR3 reads TGTGCCAGCAGTCTAGCGGGAGGGCGGAACGAGCAGTACTTC.

The chain links TRBV6-5 to TRBJ2-5, with D possibly being TRBD1 (5 bases). CDR3 size: 14 residues. Germline CDR1 MNHEY, CDR2 SVGAGI. V was trimmed by 4 bases and J by 7 bases, leaving 16 bases between them. CDR3 sequence: CASSSPAGRGTQYF. CDR3 in DNA: TGTGCCAGCAGTTCCCCGGCAGGGCGAGGGACCCAGTACTTC.

This clone was recorded only once. The genes are TRBV29-1 and TRBJ1-2; 7 bases agree with TRBD1. CDR1 and CDR2 (germline): SQVTM, ANQGSEA. This CDR3 is 13 amino acids long. The V segment lost 5 bases and the J segment 4 bases; nucleotides outside the gene matches: 7. CDR3 bases: TGCAGCGTTATAACAGGGGAAAGCTATGGCTACACCTTC. Translation: CSVITGESYGYTF.

CDR3 region: CASSRLGQGDYGYTF. Here the CDR3 DNA reads TGTGCCAGCAGTAGACTGGGACAGGGAGACTATGGCTACACCTTC. V gene TRBV27 combines with J gene TRBJ1-2, with TRBD1 matching over 9 bases. V shed 5 bases, J shed 3 bases, and the junction held 7 bases outside the gene matches. Germline V gene data show CDR1 as MNHEY and CDR2 as SMNVEV (reference sequence). The CDR3 runs to 15 residues.

J is TRBJ2-5 and V is TRBV6-5; 7 nucleotides agree with TRBD2. Germline-derived CDR1 and CDR2 are MNHEY and SVGAGI. With 5 bases clipped from V and 4 bases from J, the junction kept 4 bases outside the gene matches. This CDR3 is built from 13 residues. This CDR3 is CASSQAGLETQYF. In nucleotides, the CDR3 is TGTGCCAGCAGTCAAGCGGGGTTAGAGACCCAGTACTTC.